Listed below are T cell receptor beta chains from one sample, sequenced in a study of blood T cell repertoires in COVID-19. Sequencing was performed with immunoSEQ multiplex PCR; in TCRdb, only in-frame clones are kept and a portion is missing. This table holds around 260,000 clones, 91% found once. What was sequenced was peripheral blood. The receptors were sampled from a woman aged 25 to 39 with COVID-19, enrolled during active disease. Both conserved end residues are part of each CDR3. The D gene is left open where the match is weak.

j_call,d_call,v_call,cdr3_nt,cdr3_aa
TRBJ1-4,-,TRBV19,TGTGCCAGTAAGGGGAAAATTACGGAAAAACTGTTTTTT,CASKGKITEKLFF
TRBJ2-3,TRBD1,TRBV27,TGTGCCAGCAGTTGGACAGGACCCACAGATACGCAGTATTTT,CASSWTGPTDTQYF
TRBJ1-6,TRBD1,TRBV30,TGTGCCTGGAGTTTGTCGACAGGGGAATCCTATAATTCACCCCTCCACTTT,CAWSLSTGESYNSPLHF
TRBJ1-2,-,TRBV19,TGTGCCACCGCCCAGGGACAAGATAACTATGGCTACACCTTC,CATAQGQDNYGYTF
TRBJ2-5,TRBD2,TRBV28,TGTGCCACCGCGGGACTAGCGGACCTCCAAGAGACCCAGTACTTC,CATAGLADLQETQYF
TRBJ2-2,TRBD2,TRBV3-1/TRBV3-2,TGTGCCAGCAGCCAACCCCGACCCAGCGGGGTTACCAGCGGGGAGCTGTTTTTT,CASSQPRPSGVTSGELFF
TRBJ1-5,-,TRBV2,TGTGCCTCCAATCCGGCAGGGCTAAGGGATCAGCCCCAGCATTTT,CASNPAGLRDQPQHF
TRBJ2-1,TRBD2,TRBV10-2,TGCGCCAGCAGTGAAAGGGCGGGAGGTTCCCGCAATGAGCAGTTCTTC,CASSERAGGSRNEQFF
TRBJ1-5,-,TRBV18,TGTGCCAGCTCACCATATGGCCCATATAGCAATCAGCCCCAGCATTTT,CASSPYGPYSNQPQHF
TRBJ1-3,-,TRBV27,TGTGCCAGCAGTCCCGGTGGAGGGAACCGAAACACCATATATTTT,CASSPGGGNRNTIYF
TRBJ1-5,TRBD1,TRBV30,TGTGCCTGGACCCACGGGGGACAGGGGGCTCGTAATCAGCCCCAGCATTTT,CAWTHGGQGARNQPQHF
TRBJ1-4,-,TRBV10-1,TGCGCCAGCAGTTACGCGGTTGAGGGAAAACTGTTTTTT,CASSYAVEGKLFF
TRBJ1-2,-,TRBV19,TGTGCCAGTAGTATGGAGGTGGCAGACTATGGCTACACCTTC,CASSMEVADYGYTF
TRBJ1-5,TRBD1,TRBV6-1,TGTGCCAGCAGTGAAGGACAGGGCGCGCAGCCCCAGCATTTT,CASSEGQGAQPQHF
TRBJ2-7,TRBD2,TRBV4-2,TGTGCCAGCAGCCAAGATCTCCCTAGCGGGGTCTCCTACGAGCAGTACTTC,CASSQDLPSGVSYEQYF